Shown below are 14 T cell receptor beta chains from a single sample sequenced in a study of blood T cell repertoires in COVID-19. Sequencing was performed with immunoSEQ multiplex PCR; in TCRdb, only in-frame clones are kept and a portion is missing. The sample includes about 200,000 clones, 88% of them seen just once. Sequencing input: peripheral blood. Receptors were obtained from a man aged 18 to 35 with active or convalescent COVID-19.

The chain joins TRBV11-2 to TRBJ1-5, with D perhaps matching TRBD1 (5 bases). The CDR3 spans 13 residues. Germline CDR1 SGHAT, CDR2 FQNNGV. V was pared by 5 bases and J by 5 bases, with 10 bases between. Here the CDR3 DNA reads TGTGCCAGCAGCGCAGACAGAGATCAGCCCCAGCATTTT. This sequence encodes CASSADRDQPQHF.

The rearrangement uses TRBV7-3 and TRBJ2-3, with 10 positions matching TRBD2. Germline loops: CDR1 SGHTA, CDR2 FQGTGA. V was pared by 1 base and J by 5 bases, with 12 bases of the junction left unmatched. This CDR3 has 18 residues. The CDR3 DNA follows: TGTGCCAGCAGCTTAAACGCTAGCGGGAGCACCGTGGTAGATACGCAGTATTTT. Encoded protein: CASSLNASGSTVVDTQYF.

This clone was detected only a few times. This chain uses TRBV7-3 with TRBJ1-2, with D maybe TRBD1 (6 bases). Trimming pared 2 bases from V and 7 bases from J, leaving 11 bases between. This CDR3 contains 13 residues. Germline CDR1 SGHTA, CDR2 FQGTGA. CDR3 bases: TGTGCCAGCAGCTTAGGGGGGGCCTCTGGCTACACCTTC. Its translation is CASSLGGASGYTF.

The rearrangement joins TRBV4-1 to TRBJ1-5; 7 nucleotides agree with TRBD1. The CDR3 is 15 amino acids. Germline values: CDR1 MGHRA, CDR2 YSYEKL. J was trimmed by 6 bases and V by 2 bases; bases with no gene match: 7. The CDR3 loop is CASSQTDRDVQPQHF. CDR3 nucleotides: TGCGCCAGCAGCCAAACCGACAGGGATGTTCAGCCCCAGCATTTT.

The chain uses TRBV27 and TRBJ2-1; perhaps TRBD2 as D (5 bases). The CDR3 runs to 14 residues. CDR1 and CDR2 from the germline V gene are MNHEY and SMNVEV (reference sequence). V was cut by 7 bases and J by 8 bases, with 18 bases left in between. The CDR3 DNA reads as TGTGCCAGCAATTCGGTGGACTGGCCCCATGAGCAGTTCTTC. It yields the protein CASNSVDWPHEQFF.

The rearrangement uses TRBV25-1 and TRBJ1-2, with 7 positions matching TRBD1. Looked up from germline, CDR1 is MGHDK and CDR2 is SYGVNS. The CDR3 is 14 amino acids. V was clipped by 6 bases and J by 1 base; unmatched bases: 5. CDR3 bases: TGTGCCAGCAGCCGGGACAGCAATAACTATGGCTACACCTTC. It specifies CASSRDSNNYGYTF.

The chain uses TRBV14 and TRBJ1-2; 8 positions agree with TRBD1. Germline CDR1 SGHDN, CDR2 FVKESK. The CDR3 consists of 14 residues. The trim removed 4 bases at V and 4 bases at J, leaving 5 bases unmatched. The DNA for the CDR3 is TGTGCCAGCAGCCGACAGGGGCAGGGCTATGGCTACACCTTC. Residues: CASSRQGQGYGYTF.

This clone has just one count. The chain joins TRBV6-2 or TRBV6-3 to TRBJ1-5; D gene unclear. The CDR3 length is 13 residues. CDR1 is MNHEY, CDR2 SVGEGT, per germline. V gave up 2 bases and J gave up 2 bases, with 4 bases separating them. CDR3 residues: CASSYRGNQPQHF. The CDR3 nucleotides read TGTGCCAGCAGTTACCGAGGCAATCAGCCCCAGCATTTT.

A single count supports this clone. V and J are TRBV7-6 and TRBJ2-3, with 10 bases aligning to TRBD2. V was pared by 5 bases and J by 4 bases, with 3 bases of the junction left unmatched. From germline, CDR1 is SGHVS and CDR2 FNYEAQ. CDR3 length: 14 residues. CDR3 DNA: TGTGCCAGCAGCGTCCTAGCGGGGGCAGATACGCAGTATTTT. This gives the protein CASSVLAGADTQYF.

V and J are TRBV27 and TRBJ2-7; D is uncertain. Germline V CDR1 and CDR2: MNHEY, SMNVEV (reference sequence). The CDR3 runs to 11 residues. V was cut by 7 bases and J by 6 bases, with 10 bases left in between. The CDR3 loop reads CASTPFREQYF. CDR3 DNA sequence: TGTGCCAGCACTCCCTTCCGCGAGCAGTACTTC.

This chain connects TRBV7-6 to TRBJ2-3; TRBD2 matches 12 bases. The ends lost 6 bases at V and 5 bases at J; junction bases unmatched: 9. This CDR3 contains 16 residues. Germline CDR1 reads SGHVS; CDR2 reads FNYEAQ. CDR3 in amino acids: CASSPSGRAYGDTQYF. Written as DNA, the CDR3 is TGTGCCAGCAGTCCTAGCGGGAGGGCCTACGGAGATACGCAGTATTTT.

The chain recombines TRBV25-1 with TRBJ1-1; 8 nucleotides match TRBD1. Germline V CDR1 and CDR2: MGHDK, SYGVNS. The CDR3 is 14 amino acids. The ends lost 4 bases at V and 7 bases at J; junction bases unmatched: 8. Here the CDR3 reads CASSGDRGYSEAFF. CDR3 DNA sequence: TGTGCCAGCAGTGGCGACAGGGGTTATAGTGAAGCTTTCTTT.

The gene calls are TRBV10-1 and TRBJ2-3; 12 bases are shared with TRBD2. CDR1 and CDR2 (germline): WNHNN, SYGVQD (reference sequence). With V trimmed by 4 bases and J by 1 base, 0 bases remained unmatched. The CDR3 totals 15 residues. For the CDR3, the DNA is TGCGCCAGCAGTGGGACTAGCGGGGGCACAGATACGCAGTATTTT. It encodes CASSGTSGGTDTQYF.

This sequence joins TRBV28 and TRBJ2-7; possibly TRBD1 for D (7 bases). The V gene lost 8 bases and the J gene lost 7 bases, with 18 bases spanning the gap. Germline CDR1 reads MDHEN; CDR2 reads SYDVKM. CDR3 size: 13 residues. The CDR3 DNA sequence: TGTGCCAGCGGCGGGACAGCACCAAAAGAGCAGTACTTC. Residues: CASGGTAPKEQYF.